This TCR beta chain was sequenced in a study of blood T cells in healthy people across ages. The use of a sample-barcoded 5' primer and a J-beta primer mix characterized a second PCR of 7 to 11 cycles. Each single sample gave us at least 2.5 million CDR3-containing paired-end reads. TCRdb analysed the 5' RACE reads with MiXCR anew, one entry per CDR3 protein. The repertoire has 850,000 to 1,000,000 distinct CDR3 sequences, about 48% of them found once; the top ten carry about an eighth. CDR1 is SGHTA, CDR2 FQGNSA, per germline. The CDR3 totals 13 residues. The V and J ends lost 1 base and 7 bases, in that order; junction bases with no gene match: 3.

The clonotype originates from a man aged 25-40 years in good health. This rearrangement joins TRBV7-2 to TRBJ1-2; 7 bases map to TRBD1. Sample: blood. The DNA of the CDR3 is TGTGCCAGCAGCTTAGAGCGACAGGGTGGCTACACCTTC. This translates into CASSLERQGGYTF.